The T cell receptor beta chain described here comes from a study of CD8+ T cells in alopecia areata. Germline CDR1 reads SGHNT; CDR2 reads YYREEE (reference sequence). This CDR3 is built from 15 residues. The V end lost 4 bases, the J end lost 3 bases, and 17 bases lay between the germline ends. Regarding this clone: Antigen specificity is unknown.

Investigators isolated RNA and reverse transcribed it into cDNA to act as the sequencing template. The repertoire was sequenced with immunoSEQ multiplex PCR; TCRdb's copy has only in-frame clones and lacks some. The sample yields approximately 98,000 clones, 45% to 60% seen once. Punch biopsies of lesional scalp, plus peripheral blood, were taken from alopecia areata patients. Study-level findings and limits: Scalp repertoires also include resident alphabeta T cells from normal skin. Among patients, TCR sharing was less clear than in mice, a difference possibly due in part to HLA diversity in the patient population.

The receptor was derived from a human donor with alopecia areata. This chain links TRBV5-4 with TRBJ2-7; TRBD1 is a possible D gene (6 bases). The specimen was NKG2D-low CD8+ T cells sorted from blood. The CDR3 DNA reads TGTGCCAGCAGCGGAGTCAGGGGCCGGGACTACGAGCAGTACTTC. Translating gives CASSGVRGRDYEQYF.